The clone carrying this T cell receptor (beta chain) was recorded at least ten times. Antigen specificity is unknown. These data belong to a study of T cells in Graves' hyperthyroidism and ophthalmopathy. Whole-study results and caveats: Blood shared most expanded thyroid clonotypes above 0.001. The authors' 13 V-J model separated ophthalmopathy from stable hyperthyroidism.

This CDR3 is built from 13 residues. Germline V lookup: CDR1 ENHRY, CDR2 SYGVKD. Trimming shortened V by 7 bases and J by 8 bases, and 17 bases separated the two germline ends. Researchers amplified the TCR beta CDR3 regions from RNA transcripts. Carried out on the TCR CDR3, a first-round RT-PCR used the HTBI primer set. TCRdb re-called the multiplex PCR reads with MiXCR, one entry per CDR3 protein. The table has 500,000 to 600,000 distinct CDR3 sequences, about 45% seen once; the top ten hold around 20%. Patients were excluded for uncontrolled infection, other autoimmune disease, pregnancy or lactation.

The source material was peripheral blood or thyroid tissue (not recorded which). The chain employs TRBV10-3 and TRBJ1-2; TRBD1 might be the D (5 bases). The sequence was collected from an adult woman with Graves' disease, either hyperthyroidism or ophthalmopathy (not recorded which). This chain's CDR3 is CAITRGRPNGYTF. Written as DNA, the CDR3 is TGTGCCATCACGAGGGGTCGCCCGAACGGCTACACCTTC.